Given below is one TCR beta chain in context. Antigen unknown. The authors distributed each subset's genomic DNA evenly over several immunoSEQ plates. Study processing details: For the immunoSEQ data, sequences were junction-only without quality scores, so filtering differed. Clones were sequenced by immunoSEQ multiplex PCR, and TCRdb holds only the in-frame ones, with some missing. D and trimming were read from the DNA, whereas the V and J calls and clone size are those reported in that table. The data contain about 510,000 clones, 79% of them seen just once; the ten biggest clones take up approximately 13%. This entry comes from a study of shared clonotypes between healthy human individuals. The study's findings and limits: Investigators collected only blood, and repertoires in tissues likely differ.

This CDR3 region has 11 residues. The germline CDR1 and CDR2 sequences are MGHDK and SYGVNS. V lost 4 bases and J lost 5, with 4 bases in between. The material sequenced was PBMCs. This rearrangement joins TRBV25-1 to TRBJ2-3; D remains ambiguous. The sequence was obtained from a woman in her 40s in good health. Some clones in this sample may be carry-over from other donors' samples. In nucleotides, the CDR3 is TGTGCCAGCAGTGCAGTAGATACGCAGTATTTT. Translating gives CASSAVDTQYF.